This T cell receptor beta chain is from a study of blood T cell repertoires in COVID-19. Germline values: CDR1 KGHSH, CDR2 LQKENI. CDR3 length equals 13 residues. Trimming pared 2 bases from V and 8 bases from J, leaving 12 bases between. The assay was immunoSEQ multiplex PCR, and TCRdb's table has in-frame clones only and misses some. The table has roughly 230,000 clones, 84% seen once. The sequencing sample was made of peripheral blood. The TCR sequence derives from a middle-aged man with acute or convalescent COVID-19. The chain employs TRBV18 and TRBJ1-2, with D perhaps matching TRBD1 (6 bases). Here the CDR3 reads CASSPVQGGGYTF. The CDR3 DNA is TGTGCCAGCTCACCAGTACAGGGCGGAGGCTACACCTTC.